The 30 T cell receptor beta chains in this list originate from one sample, sequenced in a study of graft-versus-host responses after intestinal transplantation. Sequencing was performed with immunoSEQ multiplex PCR; in TCRdb, only in-frame clones are kept and a portion is missing. The sample yields under 20,000 clones, 95% seen once. The sequences come from PBMCs, collected 23 days after intestinal transplant. These receptors came from a human patient who received an intestinal transplant, so some T cells may come from the graft donor.

The chain has TRBV5-1 and TRBJ1-2, with TRBD1 as a possible D gene (5 bases). The CDR3 totals 17 residues. V was pared by 4 bases and J by 0 bases, with 19 bases between. Germline V CDR1 and CDR2: SGHRS, YFSETQ. The CDR3 DNA reads as TGCGCCAGCAGCGCCGGACAAGCCAGAGTAACTAACTATGGCTACACCTTC. This gives the protein CASSAGQARVTNYGYTF.

The CDR3 DNA is TGTGCCAGCAGCACTGGGACTAGCGGGAGAAGCACAGATACGCAGTATTTT. Translation: CASSTGTSGRSTDTQYF. This chain connects TRBV28 to TRBJ2-3; 14 nucleotides align to TRBD2. The CDR3 is 17 amino acids. Trimming removed 6 bases from V and 0 bases from J; junction bases left unmatched: 5. Germline V gives CDR1 MDHEN, CDR2 SYDVKM.

V is TRBV5-1 and J is TRBJ2-1, with 7 positions matching TRBD2. The CDR3 loop spans 16 amino acids. Unmatched junction bases numbered 8, after V lost 5 bases and J lost 0 bases. Germline lookup yields CDR1 SGHRS and CDR2 YFSETQ. CDR3 in amino acids: CASRDIAGSSYNEQFF. The CDR3 DNA reads as TGCGCCAGCAGGGACATAGCGGGCAGCTCCTACAATGAGCAGTTCTTC.

The CDR3 bases are TGTGCCAGCAGATCTACCGACAGGGCCCCAAATGAAAAACTGTTTTTT. Translation gives CASRSTDRAPNEKLFF. This chain links TRBV7-9 with TRBJ1-4, with 7 bases lining up with TRBD1. Germline V gives CDR1 SEHNR, CDR2 FQNEAQ (reference sequence). J gave up 5 bases and V 6 bases, and 12 bases lay outside the gene matches. The CDR3 totals 16 residues.

V gene TRBV27 combines with J gene TRBJ1-2; no firm D call. The CDR3 has 14 residues. Germline V gene lookup returns CDR1 MNHEY and CDR2 SMNVEV (reference sequence). Trimming left V 6 bases short and J 8 bases short, with 19 bases between. In DNA form, the CDR3 reads TGTGCCAGCAGACCCCCCAACCCCGGGATCGGCTACACCTTC. Its translation: CASRPPNPGIGYTF.

CDR3 DNA: TGTGCCAGCAGCGGAACACAGGGGGTGCCCTATGGCTACACCTTC. Amino acids: CASSGTQGVPYGYTF. The chain uses TRBV9 and TRBJ1-2; TRBD1 agrees at 8 bases. Germline trimming cut 3 bases from V and 4 bases from J; bases unmatched to any gene: 8. CDR1 is SGDLS and CDR2 is YYNGEE in the germline V gene. CDR3 length: 15 amino acids.

The chain joins TRBV18 to TRBJ2-5; D uncertain. Judging by the DNA end, TRBJ2-7 fits better; the J call may be wrong. The CDR3 has 14 residues. The germline V gene encodes CDR1 KGHSH and CDR2 LQKENI. The CDR3 coding sequence is TGTGCCAGCTCACCACGAGGTCCCTCCTACGAGCAGTACTTC. Translated: CASSPRGPSYEQYF.

This clone was recorded only once. The rearrangement links TRBV6-6 to TRBJ2-3; maybe TRBD1 (5 bases). This CDR3 has 15 amino acids. With 5 bases removed from V and 4 bases from J, the gap between germline ends came to 16 bases. Germline loops: CDR1 MNHNY, CDR2 SVGAGI (reference sequence). Here the CDR3 reads CASSKTQGEADTQYF. The DNA of the CDR3 is TGTGCCAGCAGTAAAACTCAGGGTGAGGCAGATACGCAGTATTTT.

This chain links TRBV7-2 with TRBJ2-7; 8 nucleotides match TRBD1. Germline trimming cut 9 bases from V and 0 bases from J; bases unmatched to any gene: 10. Germline lookup yields CDR1 SGHTA and CDR2 FQGNSA. This CDR3 has 15 amino acids. The CDR3 loop reads CASTRTGSFSYEQYF. CDR3 nucleotide sequence: TGTGCCAGTACCCGGACAGGGTCCTTCTCCTACGAGCAGTACTTC.

The gene calls are TRBV28 and TRBJ2-7; 7 bases are a match to TRBD1. The ends lost 4 bases at V and 5 bases at J; junction bases unmatched: 8. Per the germline V gene, CDR1 is MDHEN and CDR2 is SYDVKM. The CDR3 sequence is 14 residues long. CDR3 region: CASSSTTGSDEQYF. CDR3 coding DNA: TGTGCCAGCAGTTCAACGACAGGGTCGGACGAGCAGTACTTC.

The chain joins TRBV7-3 to TRBJ1-6, with 9 bases lining up with TRBD1. Germline V lookup: CDR1 SGHTA, CDR2 FQGTGA. The ends lost 5 bases at V and 8 bases at J; junction bases unmatched: 10. The length of the CDR3 is 16 residues. The chain's CDR3 is CASSTGTGYRDSPLHF. The CDR3 DNA reads TGTGCCAGCAGCACCGGGACAGGGTACCGCGATTCACCCCTCCACTTT.

The chain recombines TRBV5-1 with TRBJ2-1; D gene unclear. V lost 1 base and J lost 2, with 13 bases in between. The germline gives CDR1 SGHRS, CDR2 YFSETQ. This CDR3 region has 16 residues. The CDR3 protein is CASSLTRSNTYNEQFF. The CDR3 nucleotides read TGCGCCAGCAGCTTGACAAGATCTAATACCTACAATGAGCAGTTCTTC. Variable domain in full (rest from reference TRBV5-1 and TRBJ2-1): KAGVTQTPRYLIKTRGQQVTLSCSPISGHRSVSWYQQTPGQGLQFLFEYFSETQRNKGNFPGRFSGRQFSNSRSEMNVSTLELGDSALYLCASSLTRSNTYNEQFFGPGTRLTVL.

The chain has TRBV21-1 and TRBJ2-3; the D call in the table, TRBD1, was not verified against the DNA. TRBV21-1 is noted as a pseudogene. CDR3 size: 16 residues. The CDR3 coding sequence is TGTGCCAGCAGCAAAGCGCGCAGGGTAGGGGCAGATACGCAGTATTTT. Its protein is CASSKARRVGADTQYF.

The rearrangement uses TRBV5-1 and TRBJ2-5; D possibly corresponds to TRBD1 (6 bases). The CDR3 loop spans 13 amino acids. Germline V gives CDR1 SGHRS, CDR2 YFSETQ. Trimming left V 0 bases short and J 4 bases short, with 7 bases between. DNA for the CDR3: TGCGCCAGCAGCTTGGACAGGGCAGAGACCCAGTACTTC. Its translation: CASSLDRAETQYF.

This chain links TRBV2 with TRBJ1-5, with D unclear. Per the germline V gene, CDR1 is SNHLY and CDR2 is FYNNEI. The CDR3 sequence is 14 residues long. Trimming removed 3 bases from V and 4 bases from J, with 10 bases in between. The CDR3 loop is CASSEARKNQPQHF. As DNA, the CDR3 is TGTGCCAGCAGTGAGGCAAGGAAGAATCAGCCCCAGCATTTT. The full variable domain, its missing parts supplied by reference TRBV2 and TRBJ1-5, is EPEVTQTPSHQVTQMGQEVILRCVPISNHLYFYWYRQILGQKVEFLVSFYNNEISEKSEIFDDQFSVERPDGSNFTLKIRSTKLEDSAMYFCASSEARKNQPQHFGDGTRLSIL.

This clone showed up just once. V and J are TRBV2 and TRBJ1-5; D might be TRBD1 (6 bases). The V gene lost 3 bases and the J gene lost 2 bases, with 11 bases spanning the gap. There are 15 residues in the CDR3. Per the germline V gene, CDR1 is SNHLY and CDR2 is FYNNEI. The CDR3 loop reads CASSEGRGGNQPQHF. CDR3 sequence (DNA): TGTGCCAGCAGTGAGGGCAGGGGTGGCAATCAGCCCCAGCATTTT.

The J gene is TRBJ2-4, the V gene TRBV21-1; TRBD1, the table's D call, was not compared with the DNA. TRBV21-1 is listed as a pseudogene. The CDR3 runs 17 residues. The CDR3 coding sequence is TGTGCCAGCAGCAAGGGACACCTTTTACTAGCCAAAAACATTCAGTACTTC. Its translation is CASSKGHLLLAKNIQYF.

V gene TRBV9 combines with J gene TRBJ1-2; 7 bases map to TRBD1. With V trimmed by 4 bases and J by 1 base, 4 bases remained unmatched. Germline V lookup: CDR1 SGDLS, CDR2 YYNGEE. This CDR3 contains 14 residues. CDR3 loop: CASSPGGVNYGYTF. DNA of the CDR3: TGTGCCAGCAGCCCAGGGGGGGTTAACTATGGCTACACCTTC.

The J gene is TRBJ2-5, the V gene TRBV13, with D unresolved. The J call could be wrong; TRBJ2-7 is a better fit for the DNA end. The V gene's germline CDR1 is PRHDT and CDR2 FYEKMQ (reference sequence). The CDR3 loop spans 15 amino acids. For the CDR3, the DNA is TGTGCCAGCAGCCCCGGGCCCCCCAGATCAAACGAGCAGTACTTC. Protein product: CASSPGPPRSNEQYF.

The chain is built from TRBV28 and TRBJ2-5, with 7 bases aligning to TRBD1. The CDR3 covers 14 residues. Per germline, CDR1 MDHEN and CDR2 SYDVKM. V lost 5 bases to trimming and J lost 2 bases; unmatched junction nucleotides: 5. CDR3: CASSLGQAQETQYF. The CDR3 region has the DNA TGTGCCAGCAGTCTAGGACAGGCTCAAGAGACCCAGTACTTC.

The rearrangement joins TRBV7-3 to TRBJ2-1, with 7 bases aligning to TRBD1. The CDR3 spans 17 residues. Germline V lookup: CDR1 SGHTA, CDR2 FQGTGA. V dropped 5 bases and J dropped 1; count of bases not matched to a gene: 11. In DNA form, the CDR3 reads TGTGCCAGCAGCCCCCGGCCAGGGGGACCTTCCTACAATGAGCAGTTCTTC. Translating it yields CASSPRPGGPSYNEQFF.

V is TRBV5-4 and J is TRBJ2-1; the match to TRBD2 covers 10 bases. The CDR3 totals 15 residues. The germline V gene encodes CDR1 SGHNT and CDR2 YYREEE (reference sequence). The junction had 4 bases not matched to a gene; V was cut back by 3 bases and J by 4 bases. The CDR3 DNA follows: TGTGCCAGCAGCTATGGACTAGCGGAGTACAATGAGCAGTTCTTC. Its translation: CASSYGLAEYNEQFF.

This chain joins TRBV4-2 and TRBJ2-2; D ambiguous. With 0 bases removed from V and 8 bases from J, the gap between germline ends came to 10 bases. Germline V gives CDR1 LGHNA, CDR2 YNFKEQ. The CDR3 has 14 amino acids. The CDR3 region is CASSQDRAGGELFF. In DNA form, the CDR3 reads TGTGCCAGCAGCCAAGATAGGGCCGGTGGGGAGCTGTTTTTT.

V is TRBV6-1 and J is TRBJ1-2; TRBD1 agrees at 7 bases. The CDR3 has 14 amino acids. Germline trimming cut 7 bases from V and 3 bases from J; bases unmatched to any gene: 8. Per the germline V gene, CDR1 is MNHNS and CDR2 is SASEGT. In DNA, the CDR3 is TGTGCCAGCACCAGGGGGGACAGTTACTATGGCTACACCTTC. Translating it yields CASTRGDSYYGYTF.

The chain combines TRBV5-8 with TRBJ2-7, with D tentatively TRBD1 or TRBD2 (5 bases each). The CDR3 is made up of 14 amino acids. The V gene's germline CDR1 is SGHTS and CDR2 YDEGEE. The V gene lost 0 bases and the J gene lost 2 bases, with 9 bases spanning the gap. In DNA, the CDR3 is TGTGCCAGCAGCTTGGTAGGGACGGCCTACGAGCAGTACTTC. Translated: CASSLVGTAYEQYF.

This clone was picked up one time. J is TRBJ1-5 and V is TRBV6-1; D may be TRBD1 (6 bases). The CDR3 has 13 amino acids. V was cut by 5 bases and J by 6 bases, with 11 bases left in between. Germline loops: CDR1 MNHNS, CDR2 SASEGT. This chain's CDR3 is CASSQNRVQPQHF. DNA of the CDR3: TGTGCCAGCAGTCAAAACAGGGTTCAGCCCCAGCATTTT.

The sample holds one count of this clone. V gene TRBV19 combines with J gene TRBJ2-1; D may be TRBD1 or TRBD2 (5 bases each). The germline gives CDR1 LNHDA, CDR2 SQIVND (reference sequence). Trimming cost V 5 bases and J 4 bases, with 15 bases left between them. This CDR3 has 15 amino acids. CDR3 sequence reads: CASSWGRIPYNEQFF. The CDR3 region has the DNA TGTGCCAGTAGTTGGGGACGTATCCCGTACAATGAGCAGTTCTTC.

The CDR3 reads CASTAGQGGRQPQHF. The CDR3 DNA is TGTGCCAGCACCGCCGGACAGGGGGGGCGGCAGCCCCAGCATTTT. The V call is TRBV6-6, the J call TRBJ1-5, with 10 bases matching TRBD1. Germline V gene sequence: CDR1 MNHNY, CDR2 SVGAGI (reference sequence). CDR3 size: 15 residues. V dropped 7 bases and J dropped 7; count of bases not matched to a gene: 10.

The V and J genes are TRBV7-3 and TRBJ2-3; 7 bases align to TRBD2. The CDR3 sequence is 16 residues long. Germline lookup yields CDR1 SGHTA and CDR2 FQGTGA. Trimming removed 5 bases from V and 4 bases from J; junction bases left unmatched: 12. The CDR3 nucleotides are TGTGCCAGCAGCAAACTTGGGGGGGAGATCGCAGATACGCAGTATTTT. It codes for CASSKLGGEIADTQYF.

The chain uses TRBV9 and TRBJ1-5; TRBD1 is a possible D gene (6 bases). The CDR3 extends over 13 amino acids. CDR1 and CDR2 from the germline V gene are SGDLS and YYNGEE. V lost 5 bases to trimming and J lost 7 bases, with 13 bases between them. CDR3: CASSDEGGQPQHF. The CDR3 nucleotides read TGTGCCAGCAGTGATGAGGGGGGCCAGCCCCAGCATTTT.